What follows describes a single T cell receptor beta chain. Trimming took off 2 bases at V and 0 bases at J, with 5 bases between the two ends. The CDR3 consists of 14 residues. Per germline, CDR1 SGHRS and CDR2 YFSETQ. The data were taken from a study of blood T cell repertoires in COVID-19. Study at large: Specimens from acute and convalescent COVID-19 originated in the United States, Italy and Spain.

Assay: immunoSEQ multiplex PCR; the TCRdb copy retains only in-frame clones and omits some. The sample lists about 170,000 clones, 80% to 90% occurring once. Sample: PBMCs or T cells enriched from blood (not recorded which). The chain is built from TRBV5-1 and TRBJ2-2; no firm D call. The sequence came from a woman aged 50 to 60 in a cohort exposed to, infected with or recovered from COVID-19 (not recorded which). The CDR3: CASSFTANTGELFF. The CDR3 region has the DNA TGCGCCAGCAGCTTCACTGCGAACACCGGGGAGCTGTTTTTT.